This TCR beta chain comes out of a study of T cells in localized non-small cell lung cancer. Broader study findings: Detection in adjacent lung was observed for a median about 56 of the top 100 tumor clones. A denser population of T cells in blood accompanied longer overall survival. Analysis by sequencing included only one tumor region, so heterogeneity remains possible. Uninvolved neighboring lung showed the greatest T cell clonality, exceeding tumor.

Generated by immunoSEQ multiplex PCR, the TCRdb table keeps only in-frame clones and is missing some. The sample carries tens of thousands of clones, roughly 87% recorded once. About this clone itself: What it binds is unknown.

Specimen: peripheral blood mononuclear cells, collected before any cancer treatment. The TCR originated in a man aged 35-69 years with stage III lung adenocarcinoma.

The CDR3 coding sequence is TGTGCCAGCAGTTACGGAAGGACCGACACTGAAGCTTTCTTT. Protein product: CASSYGRTDTEAFF. The chain recombines TRBV6-5 with TRBJ1-1, with D hard to call. Trimming pared 2 bases from V and 3 bases from J, leaving 10 bases between. CDR1 is MNHEY, CDR2 SVGAGI, per germline. This CDR3 has 14 residues.